This record covers a single T cell receptor (beta chain). Clones were sequenced by immunoSEQ multiplex PCR, and TCRdb holds only the in-frame ones, with some missing. The sample shows roughly 100,000 clones, roughly 85% of them seen only once. The data were obtained in a study of blood T cell repertoires in COVID-19. The CDR3 is 13 residues long. Trimming removed 2 bases at V and 4 bases at J, with 8 bases between. The sequenced material came from peripheral blood. The origin of this receptor is a man in his fifties or sixties with acute or convalescent COVID-19. The J gene is TRBJ1-2, the V gene TRBV12-3 or TRBV12-4; D is ambiguous. Here the CDR3 DNA reads TGTGCCAGCAGTTTACGGGGAATCTATGGCTACACCTTC. As protein: CASSLRGIYGYTF.